The next 24 T cell receptor beta chains were all read from a single sample in a study of T cells in Graves' hyperthyroidism and ophthalmopathy. The TCR beta CDR3 regions underwent amplification using RNA transcripts as the source. A first-round RT-PCR of the TCR CDR3 used the HTBI primer set. TCRdb called the multiplex PCR reads again in MiXCR, with one record for every CDR3 protein. The repertoire holds about 250,000 distinct CDR3 sequences, with roughly a quarter as singletons. The sample taken for sequencing was blood. These receptors originate from a woman aged 40 to 50 with Graves' ophthalmopathy.

In this sample, this clonotype turned up a few times. The chain uses TRBV6-1 and TRBJ1-6, with D tentatively TRBD1 (6 bases). The V end was cut by 10 bases, the J end by 6 bases, with 13 bases between. The CDR3 extends over 13 amino acids. In germline, CDR1 is MNHNS, CDR2 SASEGT. The CDR3 sequence is CATLRTANSPLHF. For the CDR3, the DNA is TGTGCCACCTTACGGACAGCTAATTCACCCCTCCACTTT.

In its sample, this clonotype was seen many times. The rearrangement links TRBV20-1 to TRBJ2-3, with 12 bases that match TRBD2. The V and J ends lost 1 base and 3 bases, in that order; junction bases with no gene match: 8. The CDR3 contains 17 residues. Germline V lookup: CDR1 DFQATT, CDR2 SNEGSKA (reference sequence). The CDR3 DNA follows: TGCAGTGCTAGAGGTCTAGCGGGAGGGCGAGGGACAGATACGCAGTATTTT. As protein: CSARGLAGGRGTDTQYF.

This clonotype appeared many times. The chain uses TRBV27 and TRBJ1-5, with D perhaps TRBD1 (6 bases). Germline V gene data show CDR1 as MNHEY and CDR2 as SMNVEV (reference sequence). This CDR3 is built from 17 residues. V gave up 3 bases and J gave up 0 bases, with 15 bases separating them. CDR3 region: CASSFGGGPDSNQPQHF. The CDR3 DNA reads as TGTGCCAGCAGTTTTGGCGGGGGGCCTGATAGCAATCAGCCCCAGCATTTT.

This clonotype has at least ten counts. The rearrangement joins TRBV11-2 to TRBJ1-2; D is perhaps TRBD1 (6 bases). V lost 5 bases to trimming and J lost 1 base, with 11 bases between them. The CDR3 totals 14 residues. Per the germline V gene, CDR1 is SGHAT and CDR2 is FQNNGV. The CDR3 protein is CASSRTDSNYGYTF. CDR3 nucleotides: TGTGCCAGCAGCCGGACAGACAGTAACTATGGCTACACCTTC.

Ten or more counts support this clonotype. The genes are TRBV6-5 and TRBJ1-2; 8 bases are shared with TRBD1. The germline CDR1 and CDR2 sequences are MNHEY and SVGAGI. The CDR3 totals 13 residues. This chain's CDR3 is CATGASHLYGYTF. CDR3 in DNA: TGTGCGACAGGGGCCTCCCACCTTTATGGCTACACCTTC.

This clonotype was observed a handful of times. This chain uses TRBV12-3 or TRBV12-4 with TRBJ2-5; D ambiguous. Between the trimmed V and J ends, which lost 3 bases and 3 bases, there was a span of 17 bases. This CDR3 spans 16 amino acids. The CDR3 bases are TGTGCCAGCAGTTTCTTGATGGCGGAGACGGAAGAGACCCAGTACTTC. Encoded protein: CASSFLMAETEETQYF.

This clonotype was seen repeatedly, ten times or more. J is TRBJ1-6 and V is TRBV28; D remains ambiguous. The CDR3 is 15 amino acids. The V end was cut by 5 bases, the J end by 5 bases, with 13 bases between. Germline CDR1 MDHEN, CDR2 SYDVKM. The CDR3 DNA follows: TGTGCCAGCAGTACTTGGTCGGGGAATAATTCACCCCTCCACTTT. Translating it yields CASSTWSGNNSPLHF. Filled out from reference TRBV28 and TRBJ1-6, the complete variable domain reads DVKVTQSSRYLVKRTGEKVFLECVQDMDHENMFWYRQDPGLGLRLIYFSYDVKMKEKGDIPEGYSVSREKKERFSLILESASTNQTSMYLCASSTWSGNNSPLHFGNGTRLTVT.

This clonotype was counted ten times or more. DNA for the CDR3: TGTGCCAGCAGTTTTTGGAGGGTCGAATCGGGGAACATTCAGTACTTC. Its protein product is CASSFWRVESGNIQYF. The rearrangement joins TRBV28 to TRBJ2-4, with D possibly matching TRBD2 (6 bases). CDR1 is MDHEN, CDR2 SYDVKM, per germline. This CDR3 is built from 16 residues. The ends were cut back, 3 bases at V and 7 bases at J, with 19 bases in the middle.

This clonotype was seen at least ten times. The rearrangement links TRBV20-1 to TRBJ2-2; 12 nucleotides agree with TRBD2. Germline V gives CDR1 DFQATT, CDR2 SNEGSKA (reference sequence). The ends lost 5 bases at V and 4 bases at J; junction bases unmatched: 11. The CDR3 spans 17 residues. The DNA of the CDR3 is TGCAGTGCTTCAATTGAAAAGGGACTAGCGGGCACCGGGGAGCTGTTTTTT. Translating it yields CSASIEKGLAGTGELFF.

This clonotype was found once. Given a much more abundant clone one base away, this may be a read error. A read error is likely, as this CDR3 ends without the conserved phenylalanine or tryptophan. The chain uses TRBV24-1 and TRBJ2-2; a weak D match, TRBD2 (6 bases). The CDR3 extends over 16 amino acids. CDR1 is KGHDR, CDR2 SFDVKD, per germline. Trimming took 4 bases from V and 7 from J, leaving 18 bases between them. The CDR3 nucleotides are TGTGCCACCAGTGAAAGGGGACTTTCCTCGGGCGGGGAGCTGTTTTCT. This translates into CATSERGLSSGGELFS.

This clonotype has a count of ten or more. The chain couples TRBV5-6 to TRBJ2-2, with D uncertain. With 3 bases removed from V and 4 bases from J, the gap between germline ends came to 13 bases. Germline V gene data show CDR1 as SGHDT and CDR2 as YYEEEE. The CDR3 has 15 residues. The CDR3 region has the DNA TGTGCCAGCAGCTATGGAGACCTGGTCACCGGGGAGCTGTTTTTT. Translating it yields CASSYGDLVTGELFF.

The table lists this clonotype with a few counts. The V call is TRBV4-1, the J call TRBJ1-1, with a tentative D call TRBD1 (5 bases). Trimming cost V 1 base and J 7 bases, with 13 bases left between them. The germline gives CDR1 MGHRA, CDR2 YSYEKL. The CDR3 length is 14 residues. CDR3 in DNA: TGCGCCAGCAGCCAAGCACGAGGGGCTGGTGAAGCTTTCTTT. Amino acid sequence: CASSQARGAGEAFF.

The rearrangement uses TRBV4-2 and TRBJ1-5; 9 bases match TRBD1. The CDR3 totals 17 residues. The J segment lost 2 bases and the V segment lost 1 base, leaving 6 bases of the junction unmatched. CDR1 is LGHNA, CDR2 YNFKEQ, per germline. The CDR3 DNA is TGTGCCAGCAGCCAAGGAACAGGGGGCTTTGGCAATCAGCCCCAGCATTTT. Its translation is CASSQGTGGFGNQPQHF.

J is TRBJ2-7 and V is TRBV20-1; D ambiguous. CDR1 is DFQATT, CDR2 SNEGSKA, per germline (reference sequence). The germline V and J ends were trimmed by 3 bases and 3 bases, with 9 bases remaining between them. The CDR3 has 12 residues. For the CDR3, the DNA is TGCAGTGCTAGCGGGTCCCGCTACGAGCAGTACTTC. This gives the protein CSASGSRYEQYF.

In its sample, this clonotype was seen many times. The V call is TRBV19, the J call TRBJ1-5; possible D gene TRBD1, 6 bases. The CDR3 length is 15 residues. The germline V and J ends were trimmed by 7 bases and 2 bases, with 15 bases remaining between them. CDR1 is LNHDA and CDR2 is SQIVND in the germline V gene (reference sequence). In nucleotides, the CDR3 is TGTGCCAGTAAAACACAGAGGGGGGGCAATCAGCCCCAGCATTTT. It encodes CASKTQRGGNQPQHF.

V and J are TRBV12-3 or TRBV12-4 and TRBJ2-7; D uncertain. This CDR3 is built from 13 residues. Between the trimmed V and J ends, which lost 5 bases and 6 bases, there was a span of 14 bases. The CDR3 nucleotides are TGTGCCAGCAGTAAGCAAATCCAAGGCGAGCAGTACTTC. Translating gives CASSKQIQGEQYF.

This chain links TRBV5-6 with TRBJ2-7; D ambiguous. V dropped 0 bases and J dropped 0 bases, with 4 bases sitting between them. Germline assignment: CDR1 SGHDT and CDR2 YYEEEE. CDR3 length equals 13 residues. CDR3 DNA sequence: TGTGCCAGCAGCTTGGTCGGCTCCTACGAGCAGTACTTC. Translating gives CASSLVGSYEQYF. Supplemented by reference TRBV5-6 and TRBJ2-7, the full variable domain reads DAGVTQSPTHLIKTRGQQVTLRCSPKSGHDTVSWYQQALGQGPQFIFQYYEEEERQRGNFPDRFSGHQFPNYSSELNVNALLLGDSALYLCASSLVGSYEQYFGPGTRLTVT.

The V and J genes are TRBV9 and TRBJ2-7, with 7 bases identical to TRBD2. V shed 0 bases, J shed 3 bases, and the junction held 3 bases outside the gene matches. The CDR3 is 14 residues long. Germline CDR1 and CDR2: SGDLS and YYNGEE. The CDR3 reads CASSVGGSGYEQYF. The CDR3 nucleotides are TGTGCCAGCAGCGTAGGCGGGAGTGGCTACGAGCAGTACTTC.

This clonotype has ten or more counts. The rearrangement joins TRBV12-3 or TRBV12-4 to TRBJ2-7; 10 bases line up with TRBD2. The V gene end was trimmed by 2 bases and the J gene end by 6 bases; junction bases not matched to a gene: 1. The CDR3 runs to 13 residues. CDR3 sequence reads: CASSLLAGAEQYF. In nucleotides, the CDR3 is TGTGCCAGCAGTTTACTAGCGGGAGCCGAGCAGTACTTC.

This clonotype was seen repeatedly, ten times or more. The rearrangement uses TRBV4-1 and TRBJ2-7, with 12 positions matching TRBD1. The CDR3 sequence is 14 residues long. The V gene's germline CDR1 is MGHRA and CDR2 YSYEKL. With V trimmed by 4 bases and J by 5 bases, 3 bases remained unmatched. The CDR3 nucleotides read TGCGCCAGCAGCCCCGGGACAGGGGGCCACGAGCAGTACTTC. Amino acids: CASSPGTGGHEQYF.

This clonotype was counted ten times or more. This CDR3 reads CASSVAGSPYEQYF. In DNA, the CDR3 is TGTGCCAGCAGCGTAGCGGGAAGCCCCTACGAGCAGTACTTC. The chain links TRBV9 to TRBJ2-7; weak D call: TRBD2 (5 bases). This CDR3 has 14 residues. V gave up 0 bases and J gave up 2 bases, with 9 bases separating them. Germline CDR1 reads SGDLS; CDR2 reads YYNGEE.

This clonotype appeared many times. The chain couples TRBV6-1 to TRBJ1-5; D is uncertain. This CDR3 is built from 12 residues. The germline CDR1 and CDR2 sequences are MNHNS and SASEGT. V was cut by 1 base and J by 5 bases, with 3 bases left in between. CDR3 nucleotide sequence: TGTGCCAGCAGTGAAGTCCATCAGCCCCAGCATTTT. Its protein product is CASSEVHQPQHF.

This clonotype has only a few counts. The chain has TRBV20-1 and TRBJ2-7; TRBD1 matches 11 bases. Germline CDR1 is DFQATT and CDR2 is SNEGSKA (reference sequence). V gave up 0 bases and J gave up 5 bases; unmatched junction bases: 9. The CDR3 covers 16 residues. CDR3 coding DNA: TGCAGTGCTAGAGATCCCAGGACAGGGGGCGGGAACGAGCAGTACTTC. It translates to CSARDPRTGGGNEQYF.

This clonotype was recorded many times. V and J are TRBV28 and TRBJ2-5; 14 bases are a match to TRBD2. The V and J ends lost 5 bases and 4 bases, in that order; junction bases with no gene match: 3. CDR1 and CDR2 (germline): MDHEN, SYDVKM. This CDR3 contains 15 residues. CDR3 loop: CASSRGTSGRETQYF. The CDR3 DNA is TGTGCCAGCAGTAGGGGGACTAGCGGGAGAGAGACCCAGTACTTC. Full variable domain (rest looked up from reference TRBV28 and TRBJ2-5): DVKVTQSSRYLVKRTGEKVFLECVQDMDHENMFWYRQDPGLGLRLIYFSYDVKMKEKGDIPEGYSVSREKKERFSLILESASTNQTSMYLCASSRGTSGRETQYFGPGTRLLVL.